The 27 T cell receptor beta chains reported below all come from one sample, sequenced in a study of glioma-infiltrating T cells. Amplification of TCR alpha and beta CDR3 regions from RNA used iRepertoire nested multiplex PCR. TCRdb re-derived calls from the multiplex PCR reads in MiXCR, one entry per CDR3 protein. The sample lists a few hundred thousand distinct CDR3 sequences; roughly 41% were seen once. Sequencing was carried out using glioma tissue, nonneoplastic brain tissue, or PBMCs (not recorded which). Receptors originate from a human donor with low-grade glioma or glioblastoma, undergoing nonglioma brain surgery, or in good health (not recorded which).

This clonotype was counted ten times or more. The chain uses TRBV27 and TRBJ2-7, with TRBD2 identical over 8 bases. This CDR3 is 16 amino acids long. The germline V gene has CDR1 MNHEY and CDR2 SMNVEV (reference sequence). The V segment lost 5 bases and the J segment 4 bases; nucleotides outside the gene matches: 13. The CDR3 here is CASSPLLAVGSYEQYF. DNA for the CDR3: TGTGCCAGCAGTCCTTTACTAGCGGTAGGCTCATACGAGCAGTACTTC.

Of note for this clonotype: A read error may produce the germline difference seen at one junction end. J is TRBJ2-2 and V is TRBV10-3, with D hard to call. CDR3 length equals 13 residues. The germline gives CDR1 ENHRY, CDR2 SYGVKD. Written as DNA, the CDR3 is TGTGCCATCACTGAGAAAAGCGCCGGGGAGCTGTTTTTT. Protein product: CAITEKSAGELFF.

This clonotype has ten or more counts. V is TRBV7-2 and J is TRBJ2-1, with a weak D call TRBD1 (5 bases). CDR1 is SGHTA and CDR2 is FQGNSA in the germline V gene. Trimming took 2 bases from V and 2 from J, leaving 10 bases between them. CDR3 length: 15 residues. The CDR3 DNA reads TGTGCCAGCAGCTTATATTGGGGCCCCTACAATGAGCAGTTCTTC. This translates into CASSLYWGPYNEQFF.

At least ten counts were recorded for this clonotype. The rearrangement joins TRBV27 to TRBJ2-5; 7 nucleotides align to TRBD2. This CDR3 is 14 amino acids long. The germline V gene has CDR1 MNHEY and CDR2 SMNVEV (reference sequence). With 5 bases clipped from V and 2 bases from J, the junction kept 5 bases outside the gene matches. The CDR3 DNA reads as TGTGCCAGCAGTCTTCTAGCGGCTCAAGAGACCCAGTACTTC. Translation gives CASSLLAAQETQYF.

This clonotype was seen at least ten times. The chain carries TRBV25-1 and TRBJ1-1; D not resolved. The V gene lost 7 bases and the J gene lost 3 bases, with 21 bases spanning the gap. Germline CDR1 MGHDK, CDR2 SYGVNS. There are 16 residues in the CDR3. CDR3 nucleotides: TGTGCCAGCACCTCACTACTCCTTACCGGGGACACTGAAGCTTTCTTT. Its protein is CASTSLLLTGDTEAFF.

V gene TRBV4-1 combines with J gene TRBJ2-2; the D is unclear. This CDR3 has 18 amino acids. V lost 1 base and J lost 0, with 15 bases in between. CDR1 and CDR2 (germline): MGHRA, YSYEKL. The CDR3 DNA is TGCGCCAGCAGCCAAGGTCTCTATTTACGGGCGAACACCGGGGAGCTGTTTTTT. As protein: CASSQGLYLRANTGELFF.

This clonotype was recorded at least ten times. This chain uses TRBV28 with TRBJ2-1; D is unclear. The CDR3 extends over 15 amino acids. Germline V lookup: CDR1 MDHEN, CDR2 SYDVKM. V lost 1 base, J lost 6 bases, and 13 bases lay in between. The CDR3 DNA sequence: TGTGCCAGCAGTTTATCACCTCTCTTAGGCAATGAGCAGTTCTTC. Protein product: CASSLSPLLGNEQFF.

This clonotype showed up just once. The chain is built from TRBV2 and TRBJ1-6, with a possible D match to TRBD1 (5 bases). V was clipped by 4 bases and J by 3 bases, with 10 bases between them. The CDR3 consists of 15 residues. From germline, CDR1 is SNHLY and CDR2 FYNNEI. As DNA, the CDR3 is TGTGCCAGCAGTGGGACATGGGGCTATAATTCACCCCTCCACTTT. Amino acids: CASSGTWGYNSPLHF.

V is TRBV19 and J is TRBJ2-7, with D possibly TRBD2 on 6 matching bases. The CDR3 consists of 15 residues. CDR1 is LNHDA, CDR2 SQIVND, per germline (reference sequence). The V end was cut by 2 bases, the J end by 3 bases, with 14 bases between. The CDR3 nucleotides are TGTGCCAGTAGTATATACGGGGGAGGCCGCTACGAGCAGTACTTC. Translation: CASSIYGGGRYEQYF.

This clonotype was seen just once. The chain links TRBV20-1 to TRBJ1-6; a possible D gene is TRBD1 (5 bases). Germline CDR1 is DFQATT and CDR2 is SNEGSKA (reference sequence). Trimming left V 3 bases short and J 8 bases short, with 17 bases between. The CDR3 contains 15 residues. CDR3 protein: CSASPPHGAYSPLHF. In DNA form, the CDR3 reads TGCAGTGCTAGTCCCCCTCATGGGGCTTATTCACCCCTCCACTTT.

The chain links TRBV27 to TRBJ1-4; unclear D gene. V lost 4 bases and J 8 bases, leaving 8 bases between the germline ends. Germline CDR1 MNHEY, CDR2 SMNVEV (reference sequence). This CDR3 is built from 12 residues. The CDR3 reads CASSSHGEKLFF. The CDR3 DNA follows: TGTGCCAGCAGTTCGCACGGAGAAAAACTGTTTTTT.

About this clonotype: This may be a read error: a much more frequent sequence differs by one nucleotide. The V call is TRBV28, the J call TRBJ1-2; tentatively, D is TRBD1 (5 bases). The length of the CDR3 is 12 residues. In germline, CDR1 is MDHEN, CDR2 SYDVKM. CDR3 bases: TGTGCCTGCAGAGAAGGGGCCTATGGCTACACCTTC. Translation gives CACREGAYGYTF.

In its sample, this clonotype was seen a few times. The V call is TRBV12-3 or TRBV12-4, the J call TRBJ1-3; 8 bases agree with TRBD1. The CDR3 is made up of 14 amino acids. V was clipped by 6 bases and J by 4 bases; unmatched bases: 5. The CDR3: CASRDRDRGNTIYF. CDR3 sequence (DNA): TGTGCCAGCAGGGACAGGGACAGGGGAAACACCATATATTTT.

J is TRBJ2-3 and V is TRBV25-1; no clear D. CDR1 and CDR2 from the germline V gene are MGHDK and SYGVNS. The ends were cut back, 3 bases at V and 4 bases at J, with 17 bases in the middle. The CDR3 loop spans 16 amino acids. This chain's CDR3 is CASSDSVGRRADTQYF. CDR3 bases: TGTGCCAGCAGTGATTCGGTGGGTCGCCGGGCAGATACGCAGTATTTT.

The table lists this clonotype with a few counts. This chain joins TRBV20-1 and TRBJ2-7, with a tentative D call TRBD1 (6 bases). Trimming stripped 3 bases from V and 0 bases from J, with 15 bases between. Looked up from germline, CDR1 is DFQATT and CDR2 is SNEGSKA (reference sequence). This CDR3 is built from 15 residues. CDR3 in DNA: TGCAGTGCTAGCCGTCCGGACAGAGGCTCCTACGAGCAGTACTTC. Translating gives CSASRPDRGSYEQYF.

This chain links TRBV27 with TRBJ2-1; 7 bases fit TRBD2. Germline CDR1 and CDR2: MNHEY and SMNVEV (reference sequence). This CDR3 has 16 amino acids. J gave up 0 bases and V 2 bases, and 4 bases lay outside the gene matches. The CDR3 bases are TGTGCCAGCAGTTTACGCGGGAGCGACTCCTACAATGAGCAGTTCTTC. Protein product: CASSLRGSDSYNEQFF.

As DNA, the CDR3 is TGTGCCAGCAGCTTTCTAGCGGGCCAGCAGTTCTTC. Translated: CASSFLAGQQFF. This chain connects TRBV3-1 to TRBJ2-1, with TRBD2 matching over 8 bases. There are 12 residues in the CDR3. V was pared by 5 bases and J by 11 bases, with 5 bases of the junction left unmatched. Germline assignment: CDR1 LGHDT and CDR2 YNNKEL (reference sequence).

This chain links TRBV10-3 with TRBJ2-7, with D unresolved. The germline CDR1 and CDR2 sequences are ENHRY and SYGVKD. CDR3 length: 14 residues. V lost 4 bases to trimming and J lost 1 base, with 11 bases between them. CDR3 region: CAISGRAGSYEQYF. CDR3 DNA: TGTGCCATCAGTGGTCGGGCAGGATCCTACGAGCAGTACTTC.

This clonotype was picked up many times. The chain has TRBV7-9 and TRBJ1-1; the D is unclear. Trimming removed 5 bases from V and 3 bases from J, with 7 bases in between. This CDR3 region has 12 residues. Germline assignment: CDR1 SEHNR and CDR2 FQNEAQ (reference sequence). The CDR3 nucleotides are TGTGCCAGCAGCCAGGACGACACTGAAGCTTTCTTT. Translated, it gives CASSQDDTEAFF.

On this clonotype itself: Mismatch with germline at one junction end may stem from a read error. The rearrangement uses TRBV20-1 and TRBJ1-1; D may be TRBD1 (5 bases). This CDR3 is built from 13 residues. The germline V gene has CDR1 DFQATT and CDR2 SNEGSKA (reference sequence). DNA of the CDR3: TGCAGCGCATGGGGGGGAGCGGGGACTGAAGGTTTCTTT. Translating gives CSAWGGAGTEGFF.

To note about this clonotype: This may be a read error, as it is one base from a much larger clone. The chain combines TRBV6-1 with TRBJ2-1; 10 nucleotides match TRBD2. Looked up from germline, CDR1 is MNHNS and CDR2 is SASEGT. CDR3 length: 16 residues. CDR3 sequence: CASSHQLAGYYNGQFF. The DNA for the CDR3 is TGTGCCAGCAGTCACCAACTAGCGGGGTACTACAATGGGCAGTTCTTC.

J is TRBJ1-1 and V is TRBV29-1; D uncertain. The CDR3 runs to 12 residues. Germline V gene data show CDR1 as SQVTM and CDR2 as ANQGSEA. Trimming took off 7 bases at V and 6 bases at J, with 15 bases between the two ends. The CDR3 nucleotides are TGCAGCGCCCGGACCCTCGGGGCTGAAGCTTTCTTT. This translates into CSARTLGAEAFF.

A few counts support this clonotype. This chain connects TRBV6-2 or TRBV6-3 to TRBJ2-7; 12 bases are a match to TRBD2. Germline values: CDR1 MNHEY, CDR2 SVGEGT. The CDR3 consists of 16 residues. V lost 2 bases, J lost 8 bases, and 10 bases stayed unmatched. The CDR3 reads CASSYGLAGPIGQQYF. The CDR3 nucleotides are TGTGCCAGCAGTTACGGACTAGCGGGACCGATAGGCCAGCAGTACTTC.

This clonotype occurred a few times. V is TRBV29-1 and J is TRBJ2-7; TRBD2 is a possible D gene (7 bases). Per the germline V gene, CDR1 is SQVTM and CDR2 is ANQGSEA. Trimming stripped 3 bases from V and 3 bases from J, with 12 bases between. This CDR3 spans 13 amino acids. The CDR3 DNA follows: TGCAGCGTTGAGAAGGGAGGGGGCTACGAGCAGTACTTC. It yields the protein CSVEKGGGYEQYF.

There are many counts of this clonotype. J is TRBJ1-2 and V is TRBV6-2 or TRBV6-3, with D possibly matching TRBD1 (6 bases). Germline V gives CDR1 MNHEY, CDR2 SVGEGT. The CDR3 loop spans 13 amino acids. V lost 5 bases and J lost 4, with 11 bases in between. This chain's CDR3 is CASSKSDSYGYTF. The CDR3, as DNA: TGTGCCAGCAGTAAGTCGGACAGCTATGGCTACACCTTC.

A note on this clonotype: The junction differs from germline at one of its ends, possibly a read error. V is TRBV7-2 and J is TRBJ2-7, with 13 bases fitting TRBD2. The CDR3 totals 18 residues. Germline V lookup: CDR1 SGHTA, CDR2 FQGNSA. In DNA form, the CDR3 reads TGTGCCAACAGCCTAATTGGTACTAGCGGGAGGGCCTTTGGTGAGCAGTACTTC. The encoded protein is CANSLIGTSGRAFGEQYF.

This clonotype turned up a few times. V is TRBV6-2 or TRBV6-3 and J is TRBJ2-3, with TRBD1 as a possible D gene (6 bases). Matching the DNA end better, TRBJ1-5 makes the J call doubtful. Per the germline V gene, CDR1 is MNHEY and CDR2 is SVGEGT. The CDR3 loop spans 14 amino acids. CDR3 sequence (DNA): TGTGCCAGCAGCCCTCAGGGGCACACAGATACGCAGCATTTT. It translates to CASSPQGHTDTQHF.